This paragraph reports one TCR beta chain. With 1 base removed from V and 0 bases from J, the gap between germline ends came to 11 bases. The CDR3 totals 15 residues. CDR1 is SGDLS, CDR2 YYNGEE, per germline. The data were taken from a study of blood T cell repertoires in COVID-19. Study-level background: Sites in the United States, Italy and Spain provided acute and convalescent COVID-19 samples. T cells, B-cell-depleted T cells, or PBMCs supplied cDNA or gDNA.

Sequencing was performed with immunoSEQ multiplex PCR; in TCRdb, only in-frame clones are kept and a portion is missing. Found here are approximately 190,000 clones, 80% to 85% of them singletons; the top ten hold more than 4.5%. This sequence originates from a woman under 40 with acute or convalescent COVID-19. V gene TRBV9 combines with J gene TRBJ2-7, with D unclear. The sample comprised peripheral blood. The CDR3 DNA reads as TGTGCCAGCAGCGTATCCGCTAGAGGCTCCTACGAGCAGTACTTC. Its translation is CASSVSARGSYEQYF.